The clone carrying this T cell receptor (beta chain) came up once. Its antigen is undetermined. The CDR3 has 13 amino acids. V lost 8 bases to trimming and J lost 7 bases, with 15 bases between them. The germline CDR1 and CDR2 sequences are LNHDA and SQIVND (reference sequence). The data stem from a study of shared clonotypes between healthy human individuals. CD45RO-negative cells were positively selected for CCR7, leaving out terminally differentiated effector memory CD45RA+ cells. The assay used deep level. Clones were read by immunoSEQ multiplex PCR, and TCRdb kept only the in-frame ones, dropping some. The top ten clones hold less than 0.25% of a sample with approximately 840,000 clones, 96% of them seen once. Study-wide results and caveats: The study's rarefaction showed incomplete sorted-subset sequencing despite large depth. Clonotypes shared by all four donors outscored non-shared clonotypes in generation probability. Blood was the only sampled material, and tissue repertoires likely differ.

Input material: naive CD8+ T cells sorted from blood. This chain links TRBV19 with TRBJ1-5, with TRBD1 as a possible D gene (5 bases). The source is a man aged 30 to 45 in good health. CDR3 in amino acids: CASHGGFNQPQHF. CDR3 sequence (DNA): TGTGCCAGTCATGGGGGTTTCAACCAGCCCCAGCATTTT.